The 18 T cell receptor beta chains listed next were all sequenced from one sample in a study of blood T cell repertoires in COVID-19. Here immunoSEQ multiplex PCR was the method, and the copy in TCRdb shows in-frame clones only, minus some. This table holds 34,000 or so clones, roughly nine tenths found once. The specimen sequenced was peripheral blood. All receptors derive from a man aged 50-60 years with active or convalescent COVID-19.

The genes are TRBV20-1 and TRBJ2-7, with a tentative D call TRBD2 (6 bases). V lost 3 bases and J lost 6, with 21 bases in between. Germline loops: CDR1 DFQATT, CDR2 SNEGSKA (reference sequence). This CDR3 spans 15 amino acids. The CDR3 sequence is CSASGRRDFQPEQYF. The CDR3 DNA reads as TGCAGTGCTAGTGGACGTAGGGACTTCCAGCCCGAGCAGTACTTC.

The chain employs TRBV10-3 and TRBJ2-5; possibly TRBD2 for D (5 bases). The V gene lost 2 bases and the J gene lost 9 bases, with 13 bases spanning the gap. This CDR3 is 13 amino acids long. CDR1 ENHRY and CDR2 SYGVKD come from the germline V gene. The DNA for the CDR3 is TGTGCCATCAGTGAGCCGGAAGGGCGGGCCCAGTACTTC. Its protein product is CAISEPEGRAQYF.

The chain carries TRBV21-1 and TRBJ2-7; the D call of TRBD2 is as the table states it, not checked on the DNA. TRBV21-1 is recorded as a pseudogene. The CDR3 has 17 residues. The chain's CDR3 is CASSMTSGSSSSYEQYF. The CDR3 nucleotides are TGTGCCAGCAGCATGACTAGCGGGAGTTCCAGCTCCTACGAGCAGTACTTC.

This chain uses TRBV10-3 with TRBJ2-2, with D possibly being TRBD2 (6 bases). With 6 bases removed from V and 5 bases from J, the gap between germline ends came to 16 bases. This CDR3 contains 15 residues. Germline assignment: CDR1 ENHRY and CDR2 SYGVKD. The CDR3 DNA sequence: TGTGCCATCAGAGAATCCGGGACTTCGACCGGGGAGCTGTTTTTT. Protein sequence: CAIRESGTSTGELFF.

This chain connects TRBV18 to TRBJ1-2; 11 nucleotides match TRBD1. The CDR3 contains 17 residues. J was trimmed by 4 bases and V by 2 bases; bases with no gene match: 9. CDR1 KGHSH and CDR2 LQKENI come from the germline V gene. For the CDR3, the DNA is TGTGCCAGCTCACCAGGGGGACAGGGGGGTAAGGGCTATGGCTACACCTTC. Encoded protein: CASSPGGQGGKGYGYTF.

This clone turned up a few times. The genes are TRBV2 and TRBJ1-5; 12 bases are shared with TRBD1. Germline V gene data show CDR1 as SNHLY and CDR2 as FYNNEI. This CDR3 comprises 15 residues. J gave up 7 bases and V 5 bases, and 6 bases lay outside the gene matches. CDR3 DNA: TGTGCCAGCAGTCCCGGGACAGGGGGCTGGCAGCCCCAGCATTTT. It translates to CASSPGTGGWQPQHF.

This rearrangement joins TRBV30 to TRBJ2-1, with 7 bases aligning to TRBD2. The germline V gene encodes CDR1 GTSNPN and CDR2 SVGIG (reference sequence). V was clipped by 0 bases and J by 3 bases; unmatched bases: 5. The CDR3 is 15 amino acids. The CDR3 spells CAWSVGSGLYNEQFF. In nucleotides, the CDR3 is TGTGCCTGGAGTGTAGGTAGCGGGCTCTACAATGAGCAGTTCTTC.

J is TRBJ1-6 and V is TRBV6-1, with D possibly TRBD1 on 6 matching bases. The CDR3 contains 16 residues. Trimming pared 0 bases from V and 9 bases from J, leaving 15 bases between. Germline-derived CDR1 and CDR2 are MNHNS and SASEGT. CDR3 nucleotides: TGTGCCAGCAGTGAAGCCGACAGGAGACCTCTTTCACCCCTCCACTTT. Translated: CASSEADRRPLSPLHF.

The V gene is TRBV6-6, the J gene TRBJ1-2; TRBD1 aligns across 7 bases. Germline V gene lookup returns CDR1 MNHNY and CDR2 SVGAGI (reference sequence). The length of the CDR3 is 13 residues. V lost 6 bases, J lost 8 bases, and 9 bases stayed unmatched. The CDR3 loop reads CASRQGTEGGYTF. As DNA, the CDR3 is TGTGCCAGCAGACAAGGGACAGAGGGGGGCTACACCTTC.

This clone has only a few counts. The chain has TRBV5-1 and TRBJ1-6, with TRBD1 identical over 8 bases. The CDR3 is 16 residues long. Germline V gene lookup returns CDR1 SGHRS and CDR2 YFSETQ. J gave up 8 bases and V 5 bases, and 12 bases lay outside the gene matches. DNA of the CDR3: TGCGCCAGCAGTTCTACTGGACAGGGAGGACATTCACCCCTCCACTTT. Protein product: CASSSTGQGGHSPLHF.

The V call is TRBV18, the J call TRBJ2-5, with D maybe TRBD1 (6 bases). This CDR3 is 14 amino acids long. V dropped 3 bases and J dropped 3 bases, with 11 bases sitting between them. Germline V gene sequence: CDR1 KGHSH, CDR2 LQKENI. The CDR3 nucleotides are TGTGCCAGCTCACCTGGCACAGGGAAAGAGACCCAGTACTTC. It encodes CASSPGTGKETQYF.

This clone has more than one count but fewer than ten. The chain is built from TRBV19 and TRBJ2-7; weak D call: TRBD2 (5 bases). V shed 8 bases and J shed 0 bases, with 20 bases lying between them. Germline V gene sequence: CDR1 LNHDA, CDR2 SQIVND (reference sequence). The CDR3 runs 16 residues. The CDR3 region is CASSGLDLGSSYEQYF. In DNA, the CDR3 is TGTGCCAGTTCCGGTTTGGATTTGGGGAGCTCCTACGAGCAGTACTTC.

V is TRBV18 and J is TRBJ2-2; a weak D match, TRBD1 (5 bases). The germline gives CDR1 KGHSH, CDR2 LQKENI. Trimming pared 1 base from V and 0 bases from J, leaving 12 bases between. The CDR3 is made up of 17 amino acids. Written as DNA, the CDR3 is TGTGCCAGCTCACCACAAGGGGCAGGGACGAACACCGGGGAGCTGTTTTTT. Amino acids: CASSPQGAGTNTGELFF.

This clone appeared a few times. The chain has TRBV5-5 and TRBJ2-7; possibly TRBD2 for D (5 bases). The germline gives CDR1 SGHKS, CDR2 YYEKEE (reference sequence). CDR3 length: 12 amino acids. The V end was cut by 4 bases, the J end by 5 bases, with 10 bases between. As DNA, the CDR3 is TGTGCCAGCAGCCCCGGGGAGCACGAGCAGTACTTC. It translates to CASSPGEHEQYF.

V is TRBV18 and J is TRBJ1-4, with D perhaps matching TRBD1 (6 bases). Trimming took 3 bases from V and 5 from J, leaving 10 bases between them. This CDR3 region has 14 residues. Germline CDR1 is KGHSH and CDR2 is LQKENI. CDR3: CASSPDRSNEKLFF. CDR3 sequence (DNA): TGTGCCAGCTCACCCGACAGGTCCAATGAAAAACTGTTTTTT.

This chain uses TRBV28 with TRBJ2-7; no reliable D call. CDR3 length: 14 residues. V shed 5 bases and J shed 4 bases, with 15 bases lying between them. Germline V lookup: CDR1 MDHEN, CDR2 SYDVKM. The CDR3 sequence: CASSPAAKRYEQYF. DNA for the CDR3: TGTGCCAGCAGTCCCGCAGCGAAAAGGTACGAGCAGTACTTC.

The chain uses TRBV10-1 and TRBJ2-3, with D unresolved. The CDR3 contains 12 residues. CDR1 is WNHNN and CDR2 is SYGVQD in the germline V gene (reference sequence). V gave up 8 bases and J gave up 2 bases, with 8 bases separating them. CDR3: CASDKTTDTQYF. The CDR3 DNA reads as TGCGCCAGCGACAAGACCACAGATACGCAGTATTTT.

The V and J genes are TRBV28 and TRBJ1-5; no clear D gene. The germline V gene encodes CDR1 MDHEN and CDR2 SYDVKM. Trimming took off 7 bases at V and 4 bases at J, with 8 bases between the two ends. There are 12 residues in the CDR3. The CDR3: CASKEGNQPQHF. The CDR3 bases are TGTGCCAGCAAGGAGGGTAATCAGCCCCAGCATTTT. Using reference TRBV28 and TRBJ1-5 for the parts outside the CDR3, the full variable domain is DVKVTQSSRYLVKRTGEKVFLECVQDMDHENMFWYRQDPGLGLRLIYFSYDVKMKEKGDIPEGYSVSREKKERFSLILESASTNQTSMYLCASKEGNQPQHFGDGTRLSIL.